Listed here are 9 T cell receptor beta chains from one sample, sequenced in a study of blood T cell repertoires in COVID-19. Assay: immunoSEQ multiplex PCR; the TCRdb copy retains only in-frame clones and omits some. This sample has about 80,000 clones, with 88% found just once. The sample consisted of peripheral blood. The receptors were gathered from a man in his 70s with acute or convalescent COVID-19.

The V and J genes are TRBV5-1 and TRBJ2-6, with 9 bases identical to TRBD2. V lost 1 base, J lost 0 bases, and 5 bases stayed unmatched. This CDR3 is 18 amino acids long. In germline, CDR1 is SGHRS, CDR2 YFSETQ. CDR3 DNA sequence: TGCGCCAGCAGCTTGTCGGCTAGCGGGAACTCTGGGGCCAACGTCCTGACTTTC. Protein product: CASSLSASGNSGANVLTF. The variable domain in full, with the rest retrieved from reference TRBV5-1 and TRBJ2-6, is KAGVTQTPRYLIKTRGQQVTLSCSPISGHRSVSWYQQTPGQGLQFLFEYFSETQRNKGNFPGRFSGRQFSNSRSEMNVSTLELGDSALYLCASSLSASGNSGANVLTFGAGSRLTVL.

Comment on this clone: The junction does not match germline at one end; this may be a read error. V is TRBV24-1 and J is TRBJ2-3; 7 bases map to TRBD2. This CDR3 has 14 residues. Germline values: CDR1 KGHDR, CDR2 SFDVKD. CDR3 sequence reads: CATSDATSTYTQYF. As DNA, the CDR3 is TGTGCCACCAGTGATGCGACTAGCACATATACGCAGTATTTT.

The rearrangement joins TRBV15 to TRBJ2-1; TRBD1 matches 10 bases. From germline, CDR1 is LNHNV and CDR2 YYDKDF (reference sequence). This CDR3 has 16 residues. Trimming took 1 base from V and 8 from J; bases not matched to a gene: 8. CDR3 DNA: TGTGCCACCAGCAGAGGATGGACAGGGGGGTTAGATGAGCAGTTCTTC. Amino acid sequence: CATSRGWTGGLDEQFF.

In its sample, this clone was seen a few times. The chain joins TRBV2 to TRBJ1-3; D is uncertain. With 6 bases removed from V and 0 bases from J, the gap between germline ends came to 9 bases. CDR1 SNHLY and CDR2 FYNNEI come from the germline V gene. This CDR3 region has 14 residues. CDR3 region: CASRTGSSGNTIYF. The CDR3, as DNA: TGTGCCAGCAGGACCGGGTCCTCTGGAAACACCATATATTTT.

The rearrangement uses TRBV6-5 and TRBJ2-7; maybe TRBD1 (5 bases). V lost 0 bases, J lost 2 bases, and 14 bases lay in between. Germline V gene data show CDR1 as MNHEY and CDR2 as SVGAGI. CDR3 length equals 16 residues. In DNA form, the CDR3 reads TGTGCCAGCAGTTACTCTTCCGGACATCACACCTACGAGCAGTACTTC. Its translation is CASSYSSGHHTYEQYF.

This clone was seen only once. The J gene is TRBJ2-1, the V gene TRBV5-1; D gene ambiguous. The CDR3 runs to 14 residues. V was pared by 0 bases and J by 5 bases, with 9 bases between. Looked up from germline, CDR1 is SGHRS and CDR2 is YFSETQ. The CDR3 DNA is TGCGCCAGCAGCTTGGGAGCTGCAAACAATGAGCAGTTCTTC. Its translation is CASSLGAANNEQFF.

V and J are TRBV10-3 and TRBJ2-2; D is unclear. This CDR3 region has 14 residues. Germline CDR1 reads ENHRY; CDR2 reads SYGVKD. Trimming pared 8 bases from V and 0 bases from J, leaving 10 bases between. DNA of the CDR3: TGTGCCATCTTCGCAGGTTCGAACACCGGGGAGCTGTTTTTT. It translates to CAIFAGSNTGELFF.

This clone was seen more than once but under ten times. The rearrangement links TRBV4-3 to TRBJ1-6; D is ambiguous. V lost 0 bases to trimming and J lost 7 bases, with 4 bases between them. Germline values: CDR1 LGHNA, CDR2 YSLEER. The CDR3 runs 13 residues. The CDR3 DNA sequence: TGCGCCAGCAGCCAAGAACGGAATTCACCCCTCCACTTT. It translates to CASSQERNSPLHF.

This rearrangement joins TRBV30 to TRBJ2-5; D possibly corresponds to TRBD1 (5 bases). The germline gives CDR1 GTSNPN, CDR2 SVGIG (reference sequence). The CDR3 runs to 13 residues. With 2 bases removed from V and 5 bases from J, the gap between germline ends came to 12 bases. The CDR3 sequence is CAWSLGVKETQYF. The CDR3 coding sequence is TGTGCCTGGAGTTTAGGGGTGAAGGAGACCCAGTACTTC.